This record covers a single T cell receptor beta chain. The antigen remains undetermined. The V end lost 3 bases, the J end lost 3 bases, and 8 bases lay between the germline ends. Germline V CDR1 and CDR2: SGHDN, FVKESK. The CDR3 is made up of 13 amino acids. These data belong to a study of cytomegalovirus exposure and HLA in healthy donors. Study-level information: The use of the same platform for the 95 to 150 validation repertoires and the roughly 700 first-cohort repertoires was reported by a later analysis. Study results and caveats: Cytomegalovirus status was reportedly diagnosed by the classifier with high specificity and sensitivity. Confirmation in vitro established that three CMV-associated chains were specific for CMV antigens.

Profiling relied on immunoSEQ multiplex PCR, and the TCRdb table lists in-frame clones only, not all of them. The table shows approximately 180,000 clones, with about 89% occurring only once. The receptor was derived from a man between 18 and 35 years old in good health and CMV-seropositive. J is TRBJ2-5 and V is TRBV14; D unclear. The sample taken for sequencing was PBMCs. CDR3: CASSHAPKETQYF. DNA of the CDR3: TGTGCCAGCAGCCACGCGCCTAAAGAGACCCAGTACTTC.